One sample yielded the 14 T cell receptor beta chains listed below, sequenced in a study of radiation and T cells in renal cell carcinoma. Produced via immunoSEQ multiplex PCR; TCRdb's table is partial and in-frame only. The sample holds about 120,000 clones; 75% to 90% are singletons and the top ten take approximately 2%. Time point described: blood 2 weeks post-SBRT. Treatment defined: 15 Gy SBRT to primary tumor, nephrectomy 4 weeks later. The source material was blood, sampled from a patient whose treatment included radiotherapy and nephrectomy. The receptor source for this set is a woman aged 60 to 75 with renal cell carcinoma.

V and J are TRBV4-2 and TRBJ2-2, with D perhaps TRBD1 (6 bases). The CDR3 totals 16 residues. CDR1 LGHNA and CDR2 YNFKEQ come from the germline V gene. V lost 4 bases, J lost 2 bases, and 14 bases lay in between. Here the CDR3 reads CASSPMPGTNTGELFF. The CDR3 DNA is TGTGCCAGCAGCCCGATGCCAGGGACAAACACCGGGGAGCTGTTTTTT.

The V gene is TRBV19, the J gene TRBJ1-1; D gene ambiguous. Germline CDR1 and CDR2: LNHDA and SQIVND (reference sequence). The CDR3 runs 13 residues. V was pared by 7 bases and J by 11 bases, with 20 bases between. CDR3 loop: CASTEPGATKAFF. The CDR3 bases are TGTGCCAGTACCGAACCGGGAGCGACGAAGGCTTTCTTT.

The gene calls are TRBV5-1 and TRBJ2-3; the D gene could be TRBD1 or TRBD2 (6 bases each). The CDR3 has 15 residues. The germline CDR1 and CDR2 sequences are SGHRS and YFSETQ. Trimming removed 5 bases from V and 6 bases from J, with 19 bases in between. The CDR3 DNA reads TGCGCCAGCAGGCCCGGGGGCCGGTTGTCTGATACGCAGTATTTT. This translates into CASRPGGRLSDTQYF.

The chain is built from TRBV5-1 and TRBJ2-3; the match to TRBD1 covers 7 bases. V lost 0 bases to trimming and J lost 0 bases; unmatched junction nucleotides: 13. Germline assignment: CDR1 SGHRS and CDR2 YFSETQ. The CDR3 runs 19 residues. The CDR3 DNA follows: TGCGCCAGCAGCTTGGACGGAGTGGGGACAGCCCTCAGCACAGATACGCAGTATTTT. Residues: CASSLDGVGTALSTDTQYF.

This clone turned up a few times. The genes are TRBV7-3 and TRBJ1-1, with D hard to call. The length of the CDR3 is 13 residues. With 5 bases removed from V and 2 bases from J, the gap between germline ends came to 9 bases. CDR1 is SGHTA and CDR2 is FQGTGA in the germline V gene. The CDR3 reads CASSLTVNTEAFF. The CDR3 nucleotides read TGTGCCAGCAGCCTGACCGTCAACACTGAAGCTTTCTTT.

This clone was picked up a small number of times. V is TRBV18 and J is TRBJ1-5; tentatively, D is TRBD1 (6 bases). V was shortened by 3 bases and J by 6 bases, with 9 bases between the two germline ends. The CDR3 is 13 amino acids. Germline loops: CDR1 KGHSH, CDR2 LQKENI. CDR3 sequence: CASSPNRAQPQHF. The CDR3 DNA is TGTGCCAGCTCACCGAACAGGGCTCAGCCCCAGCATTTT.

The chain recombines TRBV25-1 with TRBJ2-5; 7 nucleotides match TRBD1. This CDR3 spans 16 amino acids. Germline V lookup: CDR1 MGHDK, CDR2 SYGVNS. V lost 1 base, J lost 1 base, and 6 bases stayed unmatched. The CDR3 DNA is TGTGCCAGCAGTGAATTTGACAGGGCCTCCCAAGAGACCCAGTACTTC. Translating gives CASSEFDRASQETQYF.

This clone came up a few times. The chain uses TRBV27 and TRBJ2-2; 14 positions agree with TRBD2. The CDR3 length is 18 residues. Germline CDR1 reads MNHEY; CDR2 reads SMNVEV (reference sequence). V was pared by 4 bases and J by 6 bases, with 10 bases of the junction left unmatched. The CDR3 region has the DNA TGTGCCAGCAGTTCATGGGGACTAGCGGGAGTACACGCCGGGGAGCTGTTTTTT. This encodes CASSSWGLAGVHAGELFF.

The CDR3 DNA follows: TGTGCCAGCAGCGTAGCTTGGCGGGTAACCGGGGAGCTGTTTTTT. It specifies CASSVAWRVTGELFF. The chain combines TRBV9 with TRBJ2-2; a weak D match, TRBD2 (5 bases). Trimming cost V 0 bases and J 5 bases, with 11 bases left between them. The CDR3 consists of 15 residues. Germline CDR1 and CDR2: SGDLS and YYNGEE.

The gene calls are TRBV6-5 and TRBJ2-7, with 7 bases lining up with TRBD2. Trimming cost V 6 bases and J 2 bases; bases outside gene matches: 10. This CDR3 comprises 15 residues. CDR1 is MNHEY and CDR2 is SVGAGI in the germline V gene. CDR3 in amino acids: CASSLSKREAYEQYF. CDR3 DNA: TGTGCCAGCAGCCTCTCCAAACGGGAGGCCTACGAGCAGTACTTC.

The chain employs TRBV29-1 and TRBJ2-5; 9 bases are shared with TRBD2. The V and J ends lost 2 bases and 0 bases, in that order; junction bases with no gene match: 4. CDR1 is SQVTM and CDR2 is ANQGSEA in the germline V gene. This CDR3 contains 15 residues. Here the CDR3 reads CSVEWVAGDQETQYF. The CDR3 region has the DNA TGCAGCGTTGAATGGGTAGCGGGGGACCAAGAGACCCAGTACTTC.

As to this clone: The DNA is left out, because the CDR3 cannot be placed on it with certainty; the CDR3 is given as TCRdb lists it. This chain connects TRBV10-3 to TRBJ1-2; TRBD1 reflects the table's D call only, with no check against the DNA. With termini counted, the CDR3 has 15 amino acids. Germline CDR1 is ENHRY and CDR2 is SYGVKD. This CDR3 reads CAISSSGQGAYGYTF.

The DNA of the CDR3 is TGTGCCAGCAGCTTTTCCCCCAGGGTTGATTCACCCCTCCACTTT. This sequence encodes CASSFSPRVDSPLHF. This chain uses TRBV11-2 with TRBJ1-6; D may be TRBD1 (5 bases). CDR1 SGHAT and CDR2 FQNNGV come from the germline V gene. Trimming took off 3 bases at V and 8 bases at J, with 14 bases between the two ends. The CDR3 is 15 amino acids.

The rearrangement uses TRBV29-1 and TRBJ1-2; TRBD1 matches 9 bases. This CDR3 is built from 13 residues. J was trimmed by 4 bases and V by 4 bases; bases with no gene match: 4. In germline, CDR1 is SQVTM, CDR2 ANQGSEA. Here the CDR3 reads CSVGDRAGYGYTF. CDR3 DNA sequence: TGCAGCGTTGGGGACAGGGCGGGCTATGGCTACACCTTC.